These T cell receptor beta chains were read from a single sample in a study of T cell responses to AZD1222 COVID-19 vaccine. Sequencing used immunoSEQ multiplex PCR; TCRdb keeps in-frame clones, though not all of them. The sample shows 77,000 or so clones, about 91% of them seen only once. The specimen comprised peripheral blood, sampled on day 0 of AZD1222 vaccination. Receptors were obtained from an adult in good health. The CDR3 runs from the conserved cysteine through the conserved F or W. The order of the fields is V gene, clone size, J gene, CDR3 protein. Some rows have no size entry. The others give once, few or many, or a class for an expanded clone.

TRBV20-1	NA	TRBJ1-6	CSASTGGISPLHF
TRBV20-1	medium-sized	TRBJ2-3	CSARNGTQYF
TRBV6-5	NA	TRBJ1-6	CASSITGENSPLHF
TRBV5-4	NA	TRBJ1-6	CASSSGRNNSPLHF
TRBV6-1	NA	TRBJ2-6	CASSERAGGANVLTF
TRBV5-1	once	TRBJ2-5	CASSGTGLDSQETQYF
TRBV1	NA	TRBJ1-1	CTSSQEVLPGTAHGWTEAFF
TRBV27	NA	TRBJ2-7	CASSHSSGRAYEQYF
TRBV7-8	NA	TRBJ2-5	CASRNRGFGQETQYF
TRBV27	NA	TRBJ2-7	CASSLRAIPAGEQYF
TRBV12-3/TRBV12-4	NA	TRBJ1-5	CASSWTNQPQHF
TRBV3-1/TRBV3-2	NA	TRBJ1-1	CASSSAPGTEAFF
TRBV7-2	NA	TRBJ1-2	CASSLGQDTTFFYGYTF
TRBV9	NA	TRBJ2-7	CASSVQGKGEQYF
TRBV7-2	NA	TRBJ1-2	CASSFGDTYYGYTF
TRBV3-1/TRBV3-2	NA	TRBJ2-1	CASRGGRASSYNEQFF
TRBV10-3	once	TRBJ1-2	CAISELIPDRGRGYTF
TRBV28	NA	TRBJ1-5	CASSKHTGLLNQPQHF
TRBV7-8	NA	TRBJ2-3	CASQPGAPSVGTDTQYF
TRBV9	NA	TRBJ1-1	CASSVVSGDTEAFF
TRBV6-2/TRBV6-3	NA	TRBJ2-4	CASSYVRTEAKNIQYF
TRBV3-1/TRBV3-2	NA	TRBJ2-7	CASSQKVLGSGEQYF
TRBV28	NA	TRBJ1-6	CASSPRDVYNSPLHF
TRBV7-9	NA	TRBJ2-1	CAGGTGSYNEQFF
TRBV7-3	NA	TRBJ2-1	CASSSSGGLSEQFF
TRBV5-1	NA	TRBJ2-5	CASSLGGSGFQETQYF
TRBV7-3	NA	TRBJ2-7	CASSFRTGSYEQYF
TRBV4-3	NA	TRBJ1-2	CASSQENRGWNGYTF
TRBV6-2/TRBV6-3	NA	TRBJ1-5	CASSSITKQPQHF